This TCR beta chain was recorded in a study of shared clonotypes between healthy human individuals. Assay: immunoSEQ multiplex PCR; the TCRdb copy retains only in-frame clones and omits some. This repertoire shows about 2.4 million clones, 90% to 95% found once; its top ten account for roughly 0.13%. Healthy HIV-negative adults with no recent acute infections or vaccinations were recruited as donors. In regard to this clone: Additional DNA sequences in this sample encode the identical CDR3.

Germline loops: CDR1 SNHLY, CDR2 FYNNEI. Trimming took 3 bases from V and 4 from J, leaving 9 bases between them. This CDR3 is 14 amino acids long. The origin of this receptor is a man aged 18-30 years in good health. The gene calls are TRBV2 and TRBJ2-2; D is perhaps TRBD1 (6 bases). Material for sequencing was naive CD4+ T cells sorted from blood. The sample's subset: CD45RA+ positively selected. For the CDR3, the DNA is TGTGCCAGCAGTGATCAGGGGTCCACCGGGGAGCTGTTTTTT. Amino acid sequence: CASSDQGSTGELFF.